Listed below are T cell receptor beta chains from one sample, sequenced in a study of blood T cells in healthy people across ages. TCRdb re-called the 5' RACE reads with MiXCR, one entry per CDR3 protein. The table has about 800,000 distinct CDR3 sequences, roughly 25% seen once. The sample was also reused in another study, on T cells of mothers and their children.

The source material was blood. These receptors were collected from a boy younger than 18 in good health. The conserved cysteine and the conserved F or W are not part of the CDR3 here. Fields, in order: clone size, V gene, D gene, J gene, CDR3 protein. The D gene is left open where the match is weak. Only some rows state a clone size, as once, few, many or a class for expanded clones.

clone size: NA
V gene: TRBV11-2
D gene: NA
J gene: TRBJ1-2
CDR3 protein: ASSPHLDRDYGYT

clone size: few
V gene: TRBV10-3
D gene: TRBD1
J gene: TRBJ2-7
CDR3 protein: AISEPETGGDEQY

clone size: NA
V gene: TRBV6-1
D gene: NA
J gene: TRBJ2-3
CDR3 protein: ASSERANLRTHTQY

clone size: NA
V gene: TRBV12-3/TRBV12-4
D gene: NA
J gene: TRBJ1-2
CDR3 protein: ASSLAGAPGGYT

clone size: once
V gene: TRBV6-2/TRBV6-3
D gene: NA
J gene: TRBJ1-5
CDR3 protein: ASSPGIGSQPQH

clone size: NA
V gene: TRBV7-9
D gene: NA
J gene: TRBJ1-2
CDR3 protein: ASSLVGGESNYGYT

clone size: NA
V gene: TRBV6-5
D gene: NA
J gene: TRBJ2-1
CDR3 protein: ASSPGTPTYNEQF

clone size: few
V gene: TRBV5-1
D gene: NA
J gene: TRBJ2-3
CDR3 protein: ASSPTLDTQY

clone size: few
V gene: TRBV4-2
D gene: TRBD2
J gene: NA
CDR3 protein: ASSHPFSGGGVAYEQY

clone size: few
V gene: TRBV4-1
D gene: NA
J gene: TRBJ2-2
CDR3 protein: ASSQGILDKNTGELF

clone size: NA
V gene: TRBV4-3
D gene: NA
J gene: TRBJ2-1
CDR3 protein: VSSQRGGNEQF

clone size: NA
V gene: TRBV29-1
D gene: TRBD2
J gene: TRBJ2-7
CDR3 protein: SVRGGVGGTNSYEQY

clone size: NA
V gene: TRBV7-2
D gene: NA
J gene: TRBJ2-1
CDR3 protein: ASSRTREIYNEQF

clone size: NA
V gene: TRBV15
D gene: NA
J gene: TRBJ1-2
CDR3 protein: ATSRALRGGWT

clone size: NA
V gene: TRBV29-1
D gene: NA
J gene: TRBJ2-1
CDR3 protein: SVDSAPGEQF

clone size: NA
V gene: TRBV18
D gene: NA
J gene: TRBJ2-3
CDR3 protein: ASSPAPDSTQY

clone size: NA
V gene: TRBV28
D gene: NA
J gene: TRBJ2-7
CDR3 protein: ASMGTAYEQY

clone size: NA
V gene: TRBV20-1
D gene: NA
J gene: NA
CDR3 protein: SARDILPYNEQF

clone size: few
V gene: TRBV29-1
D gene: NA
J gene: TRBJ1-1
CDR3 protein: SVFPAGTNTEAF